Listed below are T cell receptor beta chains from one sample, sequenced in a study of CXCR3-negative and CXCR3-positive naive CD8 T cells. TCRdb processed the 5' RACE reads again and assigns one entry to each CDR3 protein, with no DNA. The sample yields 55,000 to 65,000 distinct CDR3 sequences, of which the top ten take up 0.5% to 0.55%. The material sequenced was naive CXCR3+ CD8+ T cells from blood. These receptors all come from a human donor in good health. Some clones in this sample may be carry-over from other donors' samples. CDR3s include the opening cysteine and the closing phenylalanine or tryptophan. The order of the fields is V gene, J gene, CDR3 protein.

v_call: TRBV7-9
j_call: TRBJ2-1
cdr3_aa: CASSLLGFRYNEQFF

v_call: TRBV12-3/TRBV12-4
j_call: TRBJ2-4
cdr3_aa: CASSFDRDQYF

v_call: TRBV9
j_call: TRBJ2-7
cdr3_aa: CASSVAKFGAYEQYF

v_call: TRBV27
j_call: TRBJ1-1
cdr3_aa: CASSLLGTGGPMKTEAFF

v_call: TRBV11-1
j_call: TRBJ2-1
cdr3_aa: CASSWGASGTNEQFF

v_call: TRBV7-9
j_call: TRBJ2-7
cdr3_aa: CASSPTSLTAYEQYF

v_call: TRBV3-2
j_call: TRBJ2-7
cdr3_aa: CASSLDRCSYEQYF

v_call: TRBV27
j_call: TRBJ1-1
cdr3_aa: CASSFAQNMNTEAFF

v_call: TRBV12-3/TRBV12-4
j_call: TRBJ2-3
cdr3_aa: CASISSGLERRVPSTDTQYF

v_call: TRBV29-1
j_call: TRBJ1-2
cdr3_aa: CSVEVGGAVGYTF

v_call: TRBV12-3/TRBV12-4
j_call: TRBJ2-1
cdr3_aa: CASSQTQAHEQFF

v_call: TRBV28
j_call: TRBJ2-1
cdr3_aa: CASSFSPGEEQFF

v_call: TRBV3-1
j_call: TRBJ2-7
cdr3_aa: CASSQDRELNEQYF

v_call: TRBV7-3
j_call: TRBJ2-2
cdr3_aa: CASSLTSHAAGELFF

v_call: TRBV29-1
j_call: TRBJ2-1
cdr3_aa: CSVRSGTSGDNEQFF

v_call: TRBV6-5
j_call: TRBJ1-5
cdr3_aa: CAAWSGGQNQPQHF

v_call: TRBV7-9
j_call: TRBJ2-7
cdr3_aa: CASRPAWGEQYF